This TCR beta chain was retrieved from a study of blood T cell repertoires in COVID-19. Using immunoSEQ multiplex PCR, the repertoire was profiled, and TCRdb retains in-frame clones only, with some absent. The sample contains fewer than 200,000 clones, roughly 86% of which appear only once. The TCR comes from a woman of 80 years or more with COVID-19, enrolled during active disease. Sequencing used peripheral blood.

CDR3 nucleotide sequence: TGTGCCAGCAGTTTATACTTCGGACTAGCGAACACCGGGGAGCTGTTTTTT. Protein sequence: CASSLYFGLANTGELFF. The chain couples TRBV27 to TRBJ2-2; TRBD2 matches 7 bases. CDR3 length: 17 residues. Germline CDR1 and CDR2: MNHEY and SMNVEV (reference sequence). V shed 1 base, J shed 0 bases, and the junction held 5 bases outside the gene matches.